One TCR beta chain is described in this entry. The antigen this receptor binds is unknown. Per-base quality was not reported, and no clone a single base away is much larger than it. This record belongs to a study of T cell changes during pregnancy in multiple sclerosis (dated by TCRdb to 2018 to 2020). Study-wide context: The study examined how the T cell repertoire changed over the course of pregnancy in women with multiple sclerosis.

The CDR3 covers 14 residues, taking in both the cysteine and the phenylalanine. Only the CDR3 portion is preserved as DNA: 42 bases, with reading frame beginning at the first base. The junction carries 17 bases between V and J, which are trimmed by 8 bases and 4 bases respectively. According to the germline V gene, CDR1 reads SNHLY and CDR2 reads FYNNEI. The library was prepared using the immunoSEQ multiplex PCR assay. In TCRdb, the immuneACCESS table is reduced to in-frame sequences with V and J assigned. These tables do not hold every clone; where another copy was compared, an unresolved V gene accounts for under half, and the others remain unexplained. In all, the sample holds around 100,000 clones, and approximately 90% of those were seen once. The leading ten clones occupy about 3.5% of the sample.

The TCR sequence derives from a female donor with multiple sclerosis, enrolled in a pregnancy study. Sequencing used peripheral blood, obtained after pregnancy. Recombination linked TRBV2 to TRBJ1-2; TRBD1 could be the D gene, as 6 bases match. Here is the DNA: TGTGCCAGCCGGGGGGGGCTCGAGGGCTATGGCTACACCTTC. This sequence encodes CASRGGLEGYGYTF.